This T cell receptor beta chain was observed in a study of T cell responses to AZD1222 COVID-19 vaccine. Findings and caveats of the study: Reportedly, close to half of spike-specific TCRs are directed against unmutated variant regions.

Using immunoSEQ multiplex PCR, the repertoire was profiled, and TCRdb retains in-frame clones only, with some absent. The table shows 150,000 to 200,000 clones, with 80% to 95% occurring only once. V lost 2 bases and J 6 bases, leaving 15 bases between the germline ends. From germline, CDR1 is SNHLY and CDR2 FYNNEI. The CDR3 consists of 15 residues. A note on this clone: Its antigen is as yet unknown.

The gene calls are TRBV2 and TRBJ2-3; D ambiguous. Material: peripheral blood, obtained 28 days after the second AZD1222 dose. This TCR was recovered from an adult who received the AZD1222 COVID-19 vaccine. The DNA for the CDR3 is TGTGCCAGCAGTGAATCGCAGGTTACTTCGGATACGCAGTATTTT. It codes for CASSESQVTSDTQYF.